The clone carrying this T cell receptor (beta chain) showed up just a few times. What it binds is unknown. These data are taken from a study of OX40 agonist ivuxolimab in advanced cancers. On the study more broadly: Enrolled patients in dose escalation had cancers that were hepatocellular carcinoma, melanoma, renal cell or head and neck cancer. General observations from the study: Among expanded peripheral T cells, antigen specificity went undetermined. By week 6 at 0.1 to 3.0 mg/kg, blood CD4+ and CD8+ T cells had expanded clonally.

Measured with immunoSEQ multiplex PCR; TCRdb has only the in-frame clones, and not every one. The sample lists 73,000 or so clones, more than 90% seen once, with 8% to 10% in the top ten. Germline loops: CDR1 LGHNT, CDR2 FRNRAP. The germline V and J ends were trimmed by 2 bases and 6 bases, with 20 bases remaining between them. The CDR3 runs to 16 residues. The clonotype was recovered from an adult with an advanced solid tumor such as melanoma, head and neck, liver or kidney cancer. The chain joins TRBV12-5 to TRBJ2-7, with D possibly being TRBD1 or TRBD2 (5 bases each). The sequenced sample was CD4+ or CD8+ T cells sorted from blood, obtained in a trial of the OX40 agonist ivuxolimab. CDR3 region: CASGLPPGTGGGEQYF. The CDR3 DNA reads TGTGCTAGTGGTTTGCCCCCCGGGACCGGAGGAGGCGAGCAGTACTTC. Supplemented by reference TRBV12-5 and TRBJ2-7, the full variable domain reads DARVTQTPRHKVTEMGQEVTMRCQPILGHNTVFWYRQTMMQGLELLAYFRNRAPLDDSGMPKDRFSAEMPDATLATLKIQPSEPRDSAVYFCASGLPPGTGGGEQYFGPGTRLTVT.